The rows below give T cell receptor beta chains drawn from one sample of a study of blood T cells in healthy people across ages. TCRdb re-called the 5' RACE reads through MiXCR, storing one row per CDR3 protein. Altogether some 640,000 distinct CDR3 sequences are present, about 30% being singletons, with the ten largest covering approximately 14%. The sample consisted of blood. These receptors all come from a woman older than 75 in good health. CDR3s include the opening cysteine and the closing phenylalanine or tryptophan. Each record gives: J gene, D gene, V gene, clone size, CDR3 DNA, CDR3 protein. The D gene is left open where the match is weak. Clone sizes are given selectively: once, few, many, or a class where the clone is expanded.

TRBJ2-3 | NA | TRBV5-6 | NA | TGTGCCAGCAGCTTGGTTACACAAGGGGCAGATACGCAGTATTTT | CASSLVTQGADTQYF
TRBJ2-7 | TRBD2 | TRBV5-1 | NA | TGCGCCAGCAGCTTTACTAGCGGCTCCTACGAGCAGTACTTC | CASSFTSGSYEQYF
TRBJ2-6 | NA | TRBV7-2 | many | TGTGCCAGCAGCTTAGGGCAGATTGGGGCCAACGTCCTGACTTTC | CASSLGQIGANVLTF
TRBJ1-3 | NA | TRBV4-3 | few | TGCGCCAGCAGCCAAGGCCAGGCCTCTGGAAACACCATATATTTT | CASSQGQASGNTIYF
TRBJ1-2 | TRBD1 | TRBV9 | many | TGTGCCAGCAGCGTATCTACAGGGGAGGACTATGGCTACACCTTC | CASSVSTGEDYGYTF
TRBJ2-5 | TRBD2 | TRBV2 | NA | TGTGCCAGCAGTGTGGGACTAGCGGGGGCCCTTAAAGAGACCCAGTACTTC | CASSVGLAGALKETQYF
TRBJ2-5 | NA | TRBV10-3 | many | TGTGCCATCAAAGACCAAGAGACCCAGTACTTC | CAIKDQETQYF
TRBJ2-1 | NA | TRBV7-2 | NA | TGTGCCAGCAGCCTGCAAAGGGTTGGGAATGAGCAGTTCTTC | CASSLQRVGNEQFF
TRBJ2-7 | NA | TRBV12-3/TRBV12-4 | many | TGTGCCAGCAGAACGGGCCCTCCCTCGGGTGAGCAGTACTTC | CASRTGPPSGEQYF
TRBJ1-1 | NA | TRBV6-5 | NA | TGTGCCAGCAGTTACCCCGGGAAGAACACTGAAGCTTTCTTT | CASSYPGKNTEAFF
TRBJ2-1 | TRBD1 | TRBV5-1 | many | TGCGCCAGCAGCTTGGGGGACAGGGTTATTATGGATGAGCAGTTCTTC | CASSLGDRVIMDEQFF
TRBJ1-1 | NA | TRBV7-7 | few | TGTGCTAGCAGCTTATGGGCGAACACTGAAGCTTTCTTT | CASSLWANTEAFF
TRBJ2-5 | TRBD2 | TRBV5-1 | many | TGCGCCAGCAGCTTGGGGACTAGCGGGGTTTTTGAGACCCAGTACTTC | CASSLGTSGVFETQYF
TRBJ2-2 | NA | TRBV27 | NA | TGTGCCAGCAGTTTATCGAATAGGGGGTACACCGGGGGGCTGTTTTTT | CASSLSNRGYTGGLFF
TRBJ2-1 | NA | TRBV20-1 | many | TGCAGTGCTAGAGATAGGCGAACCTATACAGATGAGCAGTTCTTC | CSARDRRTYTDEQFF
TRBJ1-3 | NA | TRBV30 | NA | TGTGCCTGGAGTGTACGGCCCCTCTCTGGAAACACCATATATTTT | CAWSVRPLSGNTIYF
TRBJ2-3 | TRBD2 | TRBV20-1 | NA | TGCAGTGCTAGTGAGCGGGGGGCCACAGATACGCAGTATTTT | CSASERGATDTQYF
TRBJ2-3 | TRBD2 | TRBV5-1 | NA | TGCGCCAGCAGCACCCACGACCCAGCGGGGGTGTCAGATACGCAGTATTTT | CASSTHDPAGVSDTQYF
TRBJ2-1 | TRBD2 | TRBV6-6 | NA | TGTGCCAGCAGTTACCACAAGCCGGGGGGAGAGCAGTTCTTC | CASSYHKPGGEQFF
TRBJ1-1 | NA | TRBV7-3 | many | TGTGCCAGCAGCGCACCAGGCTTGAACACTGAAGCTTTCTTT | CASSAPGLNTEAFF
TRBJ2-7 | NA | TRBV20-1 | NA | TGCAGTGGTCGCGCGGGGAGAGACAATGAGCAGTACTTC | CSGRAGRDNEQYF
TRBJ1-6 | NA | TRBV25-1 | many | TGTGCCAGCTCCGGACAGAATAATTCACCCCTCCACTTT | CASSGQNNSPLHF
TRBJ2-1 | NA | TRBV12-3/TRBV12-4 | many | TGTGCCAGCAGTTTTGGCCGGGCTGAGCAGTTCTTC | CASSFGRAEQFF
TRBJ1-1 | NA | TRBV28 | NA | TGTGCCAGCGTCCCGGGAGCCTTGAACACTGAAGCTTTCTTT | CASVPGALNTEAFF
TRBJ2-1 | NA | TRBV5-5 | NA | TGTGCCAGCGGCCGGGACGGGGCGAACTACAATGGGCAGTTCTTC | CASGRDGANYNGQFF
TRBJ2-7 | TRBD2 | TRBV20-1 | NA | TGCAGTACTAGAGATATCGTTGGGCGGGGGACTTACAATGAGCAGTACTTC | CSTRDIVGRGTYNEQYF
TRBJ2-5 | NA | TRBV25-1 | many | TGTGCCAGCAGTGAACTCCCAGGGGCTGGAGAGACCCAGTACTTC | CASSELPGAGETQYF
TRBJ1-1 | TRBD1 | TRBV12-3/TRBV12-4 | NA | TGTGCCAGCAGTTTTGGGACAGGCCTGAACACTGAAGCTTTCTTT | CASSFGTGLNTEAFF
TRBJ2-7 | TRBD2 | TRBV4-1 | NA | TGCGCCAGCAGCCAAGGGGGGTTGAGCGGGAGGGCTCACGAGCAGTACTTC | CASSQGGLSGRAHEQYF
TRBJ2-2 | NA | TRBV5-1 | many | TGCGCCAGCAGCTTCCGCAGCCAGGGCGGGACCGGGGAGCTGTTTTTT | CASSFRSQGGTGELFF
TRBJ2-5 | TRBD2 | TRBV27 | NA | TGTGCCAGCAGTGTTGGGACTAGCGGGAGAGAGACCCAGTACTTC | CASSVGTSGRETQYF
TRBJ2-1 | NA | TRBV28 | NA | TGTGCCAGCAGTTTTCGGGCAGGCGGGCAGTTCTTC | CASSFRAGGQFF
TRBJ2-7 | TRBD1 | TRBV18 | NA | TGTGCCAGCTCACCAGTGACAGGGGGGGACGAGCAGTACTTC | CASSPVTGGDEQYF
TRBJ2-3 | TRBD1 | TRBV20-1 | NA | TGCAGTGCTAGAGCTACAGGGGGCCGCACAGATACGCAGTATTTT | CSARATGGRTDTQYF
TRBJ1-5 | TRBD1 | TRBV6-1 | many | TGTGCCACCCTCCAACGCGGGACAGGCCCCAATCAGCCCCAGCATTTT | CATLQRGTGPNQPQHF
TRBJ1-1 | TRBD1 | TRBV12-3/TRBV12-4 | many | TGTGCCAGCGGGACAGCGAACACTGAAGCTTTCTTT | CASGTANTEAFF
TRBJ1-4 | NA | TRBV3-1 | few | TGTGCCAGCAGCCAAGACAGGGGCGGAAAGGAAAAACTGTTTTTT | CASSQDRGGKEKLFF
TRBJ2-1 | TRBD1 | TRBV28 | many | TGTGCCAGCAGTCCGGCAGGGGGTAGAGGGGATGAGCAGTTCTTC | CASSPAGGRGDEQFF
TRBJ1-2 | NA | TRBV29-1 | once | TGCAGCGTCGCGACAGTGAGAGGGCCCTATGGCTACACCTTC | CSVATVRGPYGYTF
TRBJ1-5 | NA | TRBV6-1 | NA | TGTGCCAGCCGGACTGGGGACCATAGCAATCAGCCCCAGCATTTT | CASRTGDHSNQPQHF
TRBJ1-2 | NA | TRBV12-3/TRBV12-4 | few | TGTGCCAGCAGTTTAGGGGGGGGCGCGAGAGGGAGTGGCTACACCTTC | CASSLGGGARGSGYTF
TRBJ2-5 | TRBD2 | TRBV7-2 | many | TGTGCCAGCAGCTTAGCGTGGGCTAGCGGCCAAGAGACCCAGTACTTC | CASSLAWASGQETQYF
TRBJ2-1 | NA | TRBV12-3/TRBV12-4 | NA | TGTGCCAGCAGTTTCAGCAGCGAGGCGTCCAACAATGAGCAGTTCTTC | CASSFSSEASNNEQFF
TRBJ2-1 | TRBD2 | TRBV5-6 | many | TGTGCCAGCAGCTTGGCCCAGCGGGGGGCCGACAATGAGCAGTTCTTC | CASSLAQRGADNEQFF
TRBJ2-5 | TRBD1 | TRBV11-2 | NA | TGTGCCAGCAGCCCCCGGGACAGGCAACTCGGGTCAGAGTCAAAACAAGAGACCCGGTACTTC | CASSPRDRQLGSESKQETRYF
TRBJ1-3 | NA | TRBV6-5 | NA | TGTGCCAGCAGTTCGGAGGGCGCGGGCTTTGGAAACACCATATATTTT | CASSSEGAGFGNTIYF